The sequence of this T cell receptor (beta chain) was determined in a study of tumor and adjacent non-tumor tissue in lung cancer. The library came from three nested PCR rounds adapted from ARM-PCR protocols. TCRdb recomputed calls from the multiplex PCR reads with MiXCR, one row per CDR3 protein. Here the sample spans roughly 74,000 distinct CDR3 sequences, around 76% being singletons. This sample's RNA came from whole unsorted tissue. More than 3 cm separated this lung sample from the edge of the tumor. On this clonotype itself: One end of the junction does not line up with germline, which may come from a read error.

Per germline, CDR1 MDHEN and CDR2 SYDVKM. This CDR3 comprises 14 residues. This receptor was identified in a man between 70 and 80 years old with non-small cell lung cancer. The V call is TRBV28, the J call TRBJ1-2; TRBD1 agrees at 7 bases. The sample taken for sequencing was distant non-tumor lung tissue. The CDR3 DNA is TGTGTCAGCAGGCGGGGGACAGCTATCTATGGTTACACCTTC. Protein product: CVSRRGTAIYGYTF.